The 10 T cell receptor beta chains reported below all come from one sample, sequenced in a study of cytomegalovirus exposure and HLA in healthy donors (dated by TCRdb to the late 2010s). Libraries were built with the immunoSEQ multiplex PCR assay. The multiplex PCR relied on a mix of 60 forward primers for TCR Vbeta segments and 13 reverse primers for TCR Jbeta segments. Not all clones reach the TCRdb copy of this immuneACCESS table, which keeps in-frame sequences only. Checked studies attribute under half of the gap to unresolved V genes and leave the rest unexplained. This sample is represented by approximately 70,000 clones; 80% to 90% of them were singletons. Of the sample, just under 3% is held by the ten largest clones. Material for sequencing was PBMCs. The receptors originated from a woman younger than 45 in good health and CMV-seronegative.

This clone was counted once. J is TRBJ2-3 and V is TRBV11-2; 7 nucleotides match TRBD2. Germline V lookup: CDR1 SGHAT, CDR2 FQNNGV. Trimming cost V 3 bases and J 2 bases; bases outside gene matches: 5. This CDR3 spans 15 amino acids. CDR3 DNA sequence: TGTGCCAGCAGCTTTACGGGGGGATACACAGATACGCAGTATTTT. The encoded protein is CASSFTGGYTDTQYF.

This sequence joins TRBV9 and TRBJ1-2, with D perhaps matching TRBD1 (6 bases). The CDR3 loop spans 13 amino acids. The V gene's germline CDR1 is SGDLS and CDR2 YYNGEE. Trimming cost V 3 bases and J 4 bases, with 10 bases left between them. This chain's CDR3 is CASSAQGLYGYTF. In DNA form, the CDR3 reads TGTGCCAGCAGCGCCCAGGGGCTCTATGGCTACACCTTC.

The rearrangement joins TRBV9 to TRBJ2-5; D might be TRBD1 (6 bases). The J call may not be correct, given that the DNA end is closer to TRBJ2-7. The CDR3 sequence is 14 residues long. From germline, CDR1 is SGDLS and CDR2 YYNGEE. Here the CDR3 DNA reads TGTGCCAGCAGCGTAGAGGTAGGGGGTTACGAGCAGTACTTC. Translation gives CASSVEVGGYEQYF.

The V gene is TRBV2, the J gene TRBJ1-6; 12 bases agree with TRBD1. This CDR3 spans 16 amino acids. CDR1 is SNHLY, CDR2 FYNNEI, per germline. Germline trimming cut 2 bases from V and 6 bases from J; bases unmatched to any gene: 2. The chain's CDR3 is CASSEWDRGLNSPLHF. CDR3 nucleotides: TGTGCCAGCAGTGAATGGGACAGGGGGCTTAATTCACCCCTCCACTTT.

The V and J genes are TRBV29-1 and TRBJ2-1; 12 nucleotides match TRBD2. J gave up 11 bases and V 0 bases, and 8 bases lay outside the gene matches. CDR1 is SQVTM, CDR2 ANQGSEA, per germline. The CDR3 loop spans 15 amino acids. The CDR3 region has the DNA TGCAGCGTTGAAGATCTTAGTCTAGCGGGGGGGCAGCAGTTCTTC. Translating gives CSVEDLSLAGGQQFF.

This chain connects TRBV7-9 to TRBJ2-7, with 10 bases identical to TRBD1. The CDR3 is 14 amino acids. The trim removed 2 bases at V and 3 bases at J, leaving 1 base unmatched. Germline V gene lookup returns CDR1 SEHNR and CDR2 FQNEAQ (reference sequence). The chain's CDR3 is CASSLRDRGYEQYF. The CDR3 DNA is TGTGCCAGCAGCTTAAGGGACAGGGGCTACGAGCAGTACTTC.

This clone showed up just once. The rearrangement joins TRBV5-1 to TRBJ1-1; 8 nucleotides match TRBD1. J lost 4 bases, V lost 4 bases, and 9 bases had no gene match. The CDR3 sequence is 15 residues long. The germline V gene encodes CDR1 SGHRS and CDR2 YFSETQ. The DNA for the CDR3 is TGCGCCAGCAGCGGCCGGACAGGGTTTCGCACTGAAGCTTTCTTT. Its translation is CASSGRTGFRTEAFF.

CDR3 sequence (DNA): TGTGCCAGCAGCTTAGATTATACCCCTGGGAGGTACACAGATACGCAGTATTTT. This encodes CASSLDYTPGRYTDTQYF. The chain has TRBV11-2 and TRBJ2-3, with D possibly matching TRBD2 (6 bases). Between the trimmed V and J ends, which lost 0 bases and 2 bases, there was a span of 18 bases. This CDR3 is 18 amino acids long. The germline CDR1 and CDR2 sequences are SGHAT and FQNNGV.

In its sample, this clone was seen a few times. The chain links TRBV19 to TRBJ1-5, with 8 bases aligning to TRBD1. Germline values: CDR1 LNHDA, CDR2 SQIVND (reference sequence). J was trimmed by 0 bases and V by 4 bases; bases with no gene match: 8. The CDR3 length is 17 residues. The CDR3 is CASSKGQDTYSNQPQHF. As DNA, the CDR3 is TGTGCCAGTAGTAAGGGACAGGATACCTATAGCAATCAGCCCCAGCATTTT. Looking up the rest from reference TRBV19 and TRBJ1-5 gives the full variable domain: DGGITQSPKYLFRKEGQNVTLSCEQNLNHDAMYWYRQDPGQGLRLIYYSQIVNDFQKGDIAEGYSVSREKKESFPLTVTSAQKNPTAFYLCASSKGQDTYSNQPQHFGDGTRLSIL.

V gene TRBV29-1 combines with J gene TRBJ1-2, with a weak D call TRBD1 (6 bases). The germline V gene encodes CDR1 SQVTM and CDR2 ANQGSEA. The ends were cut back, 0 bases at V and 4 bases at J, with 15 bases in the middle. There are 15 residues in the CDR3. The CDR3 DNA follows: TGCAGCGTTGAAGACAGAGGACAGTCTACCTATGGCTACACCTTC. Translated, it gives CSVEDRGQSTYGYTF.